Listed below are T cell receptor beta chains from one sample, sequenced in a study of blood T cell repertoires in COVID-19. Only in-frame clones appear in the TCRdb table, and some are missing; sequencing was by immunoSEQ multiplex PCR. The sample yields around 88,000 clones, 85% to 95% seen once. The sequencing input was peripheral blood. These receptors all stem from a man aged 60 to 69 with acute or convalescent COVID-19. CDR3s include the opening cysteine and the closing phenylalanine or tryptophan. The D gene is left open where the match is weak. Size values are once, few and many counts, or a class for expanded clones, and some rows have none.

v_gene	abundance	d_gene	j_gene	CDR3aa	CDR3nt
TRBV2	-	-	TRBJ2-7	CASTQGGGYYEQYF	TGTGCCAGCACCCAGGGTGGGGGCTACTACGAGCAGTACTTC
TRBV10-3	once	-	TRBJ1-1	CAISDPDRRMNTEAFF	TGTGCCATCAGTGACCCTGACAGAAGAATGAACACTGAAGCTTTCTTT
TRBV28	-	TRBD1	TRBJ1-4	CASSQMTGDNEKLFF	TGTGCCAGCAGCCAAATGACAGGGGATAATGAAAAACTGTTTTTT
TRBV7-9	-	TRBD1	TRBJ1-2	CASSLAGQLYGYTF	TGTGCCAGCAGCTTAGCGGGACAGCTCTATGGCTACACCTTC
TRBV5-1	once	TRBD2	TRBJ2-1	CASSLGLAGTNEQFF	TGCGCCAGCAGCTTGGGGCTAGCGGGAACTAATGAGCAGTTCTTC
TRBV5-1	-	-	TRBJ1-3	CASSFGDLGNTIYF	TGCGCCAGCAGCTTTGGGGACTTGGGGAACACCATATATTTT
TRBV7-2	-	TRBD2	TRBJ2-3	CASSSSGGGETDTQYF	TGTGCCAGCAGCAGTTCTGGGGGAGGGGAGACAGATACGCAGTATTTT
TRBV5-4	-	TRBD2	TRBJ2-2	CASSRYPTSGSNTGELFF	TGTGCCAGCAGCCGTTACCCGACTAGCGGGTCGAACACCGGGGAGCTGTTTTTT
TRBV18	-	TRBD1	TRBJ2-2	CASSPPAGGPSTGELFF	TGTGCCAGCTCACCACCCGCAGGGGGCCCGAGCACCGGGGAGCTGTTTTTT
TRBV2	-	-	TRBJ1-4	CASSEISTNEKLFF	TGTGCCAGCAGTGAAATATCGACTAATGAAAAACTGTTTTTT
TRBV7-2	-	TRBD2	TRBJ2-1	CASSSSGRDNEQFF	TGTGCCAGCAGCTCTAGCGGGAGGGACAATGAGCAGTTCTTC
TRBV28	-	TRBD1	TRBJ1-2	CASSSGTAYGYTF	TGTGCCAGCAGTTCCGGGACAGCCTATGGCTACACCTTC
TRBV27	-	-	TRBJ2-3	CASSFLATSTDTQYF	TGTGCCAGCAGTTTCTTAGCGACTAGCACAGATACGCAGTATTTT
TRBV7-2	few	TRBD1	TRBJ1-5	CASSLAGGAGNQPQHF	TGTGCCAGCAGCTTGGCAGGGGGCGCGGGCAATCAGCCCCAGCATTTT
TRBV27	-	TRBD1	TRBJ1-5	CASSRQGFDNQPQHF	TGTGCCAGCAGCCGACAGGGATTTGACAATCAGCCCCAGCATTTT
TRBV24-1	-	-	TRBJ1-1	CATSDPVGGEAFF	TGTGCCACCAGTGATCCTGTGGGGGGTGAAGCTTTCTTT
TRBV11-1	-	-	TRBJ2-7	CASSGRRYEQYF	TGTGCCAGCAGCGGCCGCCGCTACGAGCAGTACTTC
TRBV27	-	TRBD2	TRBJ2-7	CASSDSGGLSYEQYF	TGTGCCAGCAGTGACAGCGGGGGGCTCTCCTACGAGCAGTACTTC
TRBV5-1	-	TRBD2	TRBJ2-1	CASSRTSGTQGGNEQFF	TGCGCCAGCAGCCGGACTAGCGGGACCCAGGGAGGCAATGAGCAGTTCTTC
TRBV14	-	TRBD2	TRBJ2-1	CASSLRGGASGISSYNEQFF	TGTGCCAGCAGCCTCCGGGGGGGGGCCAGCGGGATCAGCTCCTACAATGAGCAGTTCTTC
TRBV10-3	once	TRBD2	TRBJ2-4	CAISESEGGGKYF	TGTGCCATCAGTGAGTCGGAGGGCGGGGGGAAGTACTTC
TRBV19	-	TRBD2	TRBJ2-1	CASSIGGLGVYDEQFF	TGTGCCAGTAGTATAGGGGGACTAGGGGTGTACGATGAGCAGTTCTTC
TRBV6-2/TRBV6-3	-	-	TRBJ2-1	CASSSPIQMSNEQFF	TGTGCCAGCAGTTCCCCGATCCAAATGAGCAATGAGCAGTTCTTC
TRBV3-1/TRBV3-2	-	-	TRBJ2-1	CASSLAGGDRVMEQFF	TGTGCCAGCAGCCTAGCCGGGGGGGACAGGGTCATGGAGCAGTTCTTC
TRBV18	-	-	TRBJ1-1	CASSPRTDTTEAFF	TGTGCCAGCTCACCACGGACAGATACCACTGAAGCTTTCTTT
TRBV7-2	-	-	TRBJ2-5	CASSLGEALGRETQYF	TGTGCCAGCAGCTTAGGGGAGGCTCTAGGTCGGGAGACCCAGTACTTC
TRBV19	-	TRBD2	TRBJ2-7	CASSPIAGVSYEQYF	TGTGCCAGTAGTCCAATAGCGGGGGTGTCCTACGAGCAGTACTTC
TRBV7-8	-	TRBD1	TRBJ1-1	CASSSTGVTEAFF	TGTGCCAGCAGCTCGACAGGGGTCACTGAAGCTTTCTTT
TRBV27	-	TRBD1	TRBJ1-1	CASSRRQGFSLEAFF	TGTGCCAGCAGTCGCCGACAGGGGTTTTCCCTTGAAGCTTTCTTT
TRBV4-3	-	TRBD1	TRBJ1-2	CASSQEQETGDYGYTF	TGCGCCAGCAGCCAAGAACAAGAGACAGGGGACTATGGCTACACCTTC
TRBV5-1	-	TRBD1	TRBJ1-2	CASSLAPARGPEPGEGYTF	TGCGCCAGCAGCTTGGCTCCGGCCAGGGGGCCAGAACCGGGTGAGGGCTACACCTTC
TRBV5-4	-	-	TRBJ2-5	CASSPRTNLEETQYF	TGTGCCAGCAGCCCCCGGACTAACCTAGAAGAGACCCAGTACTTC
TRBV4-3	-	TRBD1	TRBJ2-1	CASSRLTGNGDEQFF	TGCGCCAGCAGCCGCTTGACAGGGAATGGTGATGAGCAGTTCTTC
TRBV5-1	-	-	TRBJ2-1	CASSLVGTEYNEQFF	TGCGCCAGCAGCTTGGTTGGGACTGAATACAATGAGCAGTTCTTC
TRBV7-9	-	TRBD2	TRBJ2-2	CTLSGSRLTGELFF	TGTACCCTTAGCGGGAGTAGGTTGACCGGGGAGCTGTTTTTT
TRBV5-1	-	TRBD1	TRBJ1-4	CASSTGVGANEKLFF	TGCGCCAGCAGCACAGGGGTCGGAGCTAATGAAAAACTGTTTTTT
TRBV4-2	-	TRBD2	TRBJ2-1	CASSQVGSSGRNEQFF	TGTGCCAGCAGCCAAGTCGGTTCTAGCGGGAGAAATGAGCAGTTCTTC
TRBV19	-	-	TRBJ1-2	CASSILGARRGYTF	TGTGCCAGTAGTATACTAGGGGCTCGCCGTGGCTACACCTTC
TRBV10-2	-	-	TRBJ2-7	CASSDGSEQYF	TGCGCCAGCAGTGACGGGTCCGAGCAGTACTTC
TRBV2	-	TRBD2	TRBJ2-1	CASRAGTSANEQFF	TGTGCCAGCAGGGCCGGGACTAGCGCGAATGAGCAGTTCTTC
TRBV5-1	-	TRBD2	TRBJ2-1	CASSLAQLEEASGLQEQFF	TGCGCCAGCAGCTTGGCCCAATTGGAGGAGGCTAGCGGACTTCAAGAGCAGTTCTTC
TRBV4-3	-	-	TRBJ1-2	CASSQIGQGYTF	TGCGCCAGCAGCCAAATAGGACAGGGCTACACCTTC
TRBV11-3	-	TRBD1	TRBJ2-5	CASSSPGAGGPQETQYF	TGTGCCAGCAGCTCCCCGGGCGCAGGGGGCCCGCAAGAGACCCAGTACTTC
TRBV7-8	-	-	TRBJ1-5	CASSLGVGGGNQPQHF	TGTGCCAGCAGCTTAGGGGTAGGGGGGGGCAATCAGCCCCAGCATTTT
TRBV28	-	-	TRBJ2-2	CASSQTQGIRTGELFF	TGTGCCAGCAGTCAAACTCAGGGGATCAGGACCGGGGAGCTGTTTTTT
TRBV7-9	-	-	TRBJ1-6	CASSLEGDKPLHF	TGTGCCAGCAGCTTAGAGGGAGATAAACCCCTCCACTTT
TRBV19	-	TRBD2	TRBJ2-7	CASSSASGLYEQYF	TGTGCCAGTAGTTCGGCTAGCGGACTATACGAGCAGTACTTC
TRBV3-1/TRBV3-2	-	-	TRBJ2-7	CASSQDTARGDEQYF	TGTGCCAGCAGCCAAGATACAGCACGGGGAGACGAGCAGTACTTC
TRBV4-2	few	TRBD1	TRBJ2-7	CASSQEREQGAYEQYF	TGTGCCAGCAGCCAAGAACGAGAACAGGGGGCCTACGAGCAGTACTTC
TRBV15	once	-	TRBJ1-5	CATSHLSNQPQHF	TGTGCCACTTCACATCTTAGCAATCAGCCCCAGCATTTT
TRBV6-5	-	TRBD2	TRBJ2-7	CASSSPGGEGYEQYF	TGTGCCAGCAGTTCCCCCGGGGGGGAGGGCTACGAGCAGTACTTC
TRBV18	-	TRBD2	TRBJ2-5	CASSPLAGEETQYF	TGTGCCAGCTCACCCCTAGCGGGAGAAGAGACCCAGTACTTC
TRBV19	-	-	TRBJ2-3	CASRQGPDTQYF	TGTGCCAGTAGGCAGGGTCCAGATACGCAGTATTTT